This T cell receptor beta chain emerged from a study of cytomegalovirus exposure and HLA in healthy donors. About the research overall: Drawn from HLA-typed donors, about 85 million unique TCRs were held in an early data release. Study-wide findings and caveats: The authors enumerated 150 to 200 TCR beta chains as linked to cytomegalovirus.

Amplification used 60 Vbeta primers and 13 Jbeta primers. Sequenced by immunoSEQ multiplex PCR; TCRdb stores in-frame clones only, minus some. Recorded for this sample: roughly 140,000 clones. Regarding this clone: No antigen is known for it.

The TCR originated in a male donor in good health and CMV-seronegative. The specimen sequenced was PBMCs.

DNA for the CDR3: TGTGCCAGCAGTTTATATCGACGGGGTTTAGGATCGCAGTATTTT. This translates into CASSLYRRGLGSQYF. The rearrangement joins TRBV28 to TRBJ2-3; D is perhaps TRBD2 (5 bases). The CDR3 has 15 residues. Trimming took 1 base from V and 10 from J, leaving 18 bases between them. Looked up from germline, CDR1 is MDHEN and CDR2 is SYDVKM. Using reference TRBV28 and TRBJ2-3 for the parts outside the CDR3, the full variable domain is DVKVTQSSRYLVKRTGEKVFLECVQDMDHENMFWYRQDPGLGLRLIYFSYDVKMKEKGDIPEGYSVSREKKERFSLILESASTNQTSMYLCASSLYRRGLGSQYFGPGTRLTVL.